Below, 6 T cell receptor beta chains from the same sample are listed, as sequenced in a study of OX40 agonist ivuxolimab in advanced cancers. Produced via immunoSEQ multiplex PCR; TCRdb's table is partial and in-frame only. The repertoire includes fewer than 20,000 clones, 80% to 90% of them detected once, and approximately 60% sits in the top ten. The specimen was CD4+ or CD8+ T cells sorted from blood, collected in a trial of the OX40 agonist ivuxolimab. All receptors come from an adult with an advanced solid tumor such as melanoma, head and neck, liver or kidney cancer.

The V and J genes are TRBV27 and TRBJ2-2; tentative D call: TRBD2 (6 bases). The V end was cut by 0 bases, the J end by 6 bases, with 26 bases between. Germline-derived CDR1 and CDR2 are MNHEY and SMNVEV (reference sequence). CDR3 size: 20 residues. CDR3 DNA sequence: TGTGCCAGCAGTTTATCGATTGTAGGGGCGGGGTTAAATAAGGCCGGGGAGCTGTTTTTT. It yields the protein CASSLSIVGAGLNKAGELFF.

This chain's CDR3 is CASRSTGGLAYEQYF. CDR3 nucleotides: TGTGCCAGCAGGAGTACAGGGGGTTTGGCCTACGAGCAGTACTTC. The chain links TRBV11-2 to TRBJ2-7; 8 bases align to TRBD1. Germline V gene sequence: CDR1 SGHAT, CDR2 FQNNGV. CDR3 length: 15 residues. V shed 6 bases and J 2 bases; nucleotides not matched to a gene: 9. Based on the CDR3 plus reference TRBV11-2 and TRBJ2-7, the full variable domain is EAGVAQSPRYKIIEKRQSVAFWCNPISGHATLYWYQQILGQGPKLLIQFQNNGVVDDSQLPKDRFSAERLKGVDSTLKIQPAKLEDSAVYLCASRSTGGLAYEQYFGPGTRLTVT.

The chain is built from TRBV28 and TRBJ1-2, with 8 positions matching TRBD1. This CDR3 has 14 residues. Trimming took 4 bases from V and 5 from J; bases not matched to a gene: 6. CDR1 and CDR2 from the germline V gene are MDHEN and SYDVKM. Written as DNA, the CDR3 is TGTGCCAGCAGTTACGGGACAGGCGATTATGGCTACACCTTC. It specifies CASSYGTGDYGYTF.

This clone was counted once. The rearrangement links TRBV2 to TRBJ1-1; 9 nucleotides agree with TRBD1. The CDR3 runs to 14 residues. After removal of 2 bases from V and 3 bases from J, the junction contained 1 base not matched to a gene. In germline, CDR1 is SNHLY, CDR2 FYNNEI. The CDR3 protein is CASSEYRGHTEAFF. In DNA, the CDR3 is TGTGCCAGCAGTGAATACAGGGGGCACACTGAAGCTTTCTTT.

This clone was observed once. V and J are TRBV7-8 and TRBJ2-7; TRBD1 matches 10 bases. The CDR3 is 13 amino acids. Germline loops: CDR1 SGHVS, CDR2 FQNEAQ. The V gene end was trimmed by 2 bases and the J gene end by 7 bases; junction bases not matched to a gene: 2. The CDR3 DNA reads TGTGCCAGCAGCTTACAGGGACAGGGGGAGCAGTACTTC. Translated: CASSLQGQGEQYF.

V and J are TRBV11-2 and TRBJ2-7; TRBD1 aligns across 8 bases. J gave up 4 bases and V 6 bases, and 17 bases lay outside the gene matches. CDR3 size: 17 residues. Per the germline V gene, CDR1 is SGHAT and CDR2 is FQNNGV. DNA for the CDR3: TGTGCCAGCAGAGGAGGACAGGGAGGTACGGTAGGGTACGAGCAGTACTTC. This translates into CASRGGQGGTVGYEQYF.